Shown below are 14 T cell receptor beta chains from a single sample sequenced in a study of blood T cell repertoires in COVID-19 (dated by TCRdb to about 2020). Libraries came from the immunoSEQ multiplex PCR assay. Imported from immuneACCESS, the table was reduced by TCRdb to in-frame sequences with V and J called. These copies leave out some clones; in studies compared against another copy, an unresolved V gene accounts for under half, and the cause of the remainder is not known. Here the sample has around 300,000 clones; about nine tenths occur a single time. The leading ten clones occupy 1.5% to 2% of the sample. The sample taken for sequencing was PBMCs or T cells enriched from blood (not recorded which). The source is a woman in her forties who had recovered from COVID-19.

V and J are TRBV6-2 or TRBV6-3 and TRBJ1-5; tentative D call: TRBD1 (5 bases). Per the germline V gene, CDR1 is MNHEY and CDR2 is SVGEGT. Trimming removed 4 bases at V and 4 bases at J, with 11 bases between. This CDR3 spans 14 amino acids. In DNA form, the CDR3 reads TGTGCCAGCAGTTGGGTGGGGGGGAATCAGCCCCAGCATTTT. This translates into CASSWVGGNQPQHF.

J is TRBJ1-6 and V is TRBV19; a possible D gene is TRBD1 (5 bases). Trimming left V 6 bases short and J 4 bases short, with 7 bases between. The germline V gene encodes CDR1 LNHDA and CDR2 SQIVND (reference sequence). The CDR3 runs to 13 residues. CDR3 in amino acids: CASSQGYNSPLHF. CDR3 sequence (DNA): TGTGCCAGTAGCCAGGGTTATAATTCACCCCTCCACTTT. The entire variable domain, with the rest obtained from reference TRBV19 and TRBJ1-6, is as follows: DGGITQSPKYLFRKEGQNVTLSCEQNLNHDAMYWYRQDPGQGLRLIYYSQIVNDFQKGDIAEGYSVSREKKESFPLTVTSAQKNPTAFYLCASSQGYNSPLHFGNGTRLTVT.

Only one count was recorded for this clone. CDR3 loop: CASSLNTGYEQYF. In DNA, the CDR3 is TGTGCCAGCAGCTTAAATACGGGCTACGAGCAGTACTTC. This chain links TRBV7-9 with TRBJ2-7, with unresolved D. V shed 2 bases and J shed 3 bases, with 8 bases lying between them. Germline values: CDR1 SEHNR, CDR2 FQNEAQ (reference sequence). The CDR3 is 13 residues long.

This clone was counted only a few times. This chain joins TRBV24-1 and TRBJ2-1; TRBD1 agrees at 8 bases. The CDR3 spans 19 residues. Germline CDR1 and CDR2: KGHDR and SFDVKD. The junction had 12 bases not matched to a gene; V was cut back by 3 bases and J by 0 bases. CDR3 sequence (DNA): TGTGCCACCAGTGATACCGGGACAGGCAGATTCAGCTCCTACAATGAGCAGTTCTTC. Translated, it gives CATSDTGTGRFSSYNEQFF.

The chain couples TRBV7-9 to TRBJ1-2; 9 bases line up with TRBD1. Germline V gene lookup returns CDR1 SEHNR and CDR2 FQNEAQ (reference sequence). The trim removed 5 bases at V and 2 bases at J, leaving 3 bases unmatched. This CDR3 is 14 amino acids long. In DNA form, the CDR3 reads TGTGCCAGCAGCCGGGACAGGGCAAACTATGGCTACACCTTC. It yields the protein CASSRDRANYGYTF. Together with reference TRBV7-9 and TRBJ1-2, the CDR3 gives the full variable domain: DTGVSQNPRHKITKRGQNVTFRCDPISEHNRLYWYRQTLGQGPEFLTYFQNEAQLEKSRLLSDRFSAERPKGSFSTLEIQRTEQGDSAMYLCASSRDRANYGYTFGSGTRLTVV.

The genes are TRBV2 and TRBJ2-1; tentatively, D is TRBD2 (5 bases). Trimming left V 3 bases short and J 7 bases short, with 16 bases between. Per germline, CDR1 SNHLY and CDR2 FYNNEI. There are 15 residues in the CDR3. The CDR3 loop reads CASSERTSFGNEQFF. In DNA, the CDR3 is TGTGCCAGCAGTGAGAGAACTAGTTTTGGGAATGAGCAGTTCTTC.

The rearrangement uses TRBV30 and TRBJ1-2, with D possibly matching TRBD1 (5 bases). CDR3 size: 14 residues. Germline CDR1 reads GTSNPN; CDR2 reads SVGIG (reference sequence). The V end lost 5 bases, the J end lost 7 bases, and 20 bases lay between the germline ends. CDR3 in amino acids: CAWRGESGAGGYTF. The CDR3 bases are TGTGCCTGGCGTGGGGAAAGCGGGGCGGGTGGCTACACCTTC. Full variable domain (rest looked up from reference TRBV30 and TRBJ1-2): SQTIHQWPATLVQPVGSPLSLECTVEGTSNPNLYWYRQAAGRGLQLLFYSVGIGQISSEVPQNLSASRPQDRQFILSSKKLLLSDSGFYLCAWRGESGAGGYTFGSGTRLTVV.

This chain joins TRBV24-1 and TRBJ2-1; 9 positions agree with TRBD2. J gave up 4 bases and V 2 bases, and 5 bases lay outside the gene matches. Germline CDR1 and CDR2: KGHDR and SFDVKD. This CDR3 region has 16 residues. CDR3 residues: CATSDSIAGAYNEQFF. The CDR3 DNA reads as TGTGCCACCAGTGATTCTATAGCGGGGGCGTACAATGAGCAGTTCTTC.

The chain links TRBV11-2 to TRBJ2-5; D is perhaps TRBD1 (6 bases). CDR1 is SGHAT and CDR2 is FQNNGV in the germline V gene. Trimming pared 0 bases from V and 0 bases from J, leaving 14 bases between. This CDR3 contains 17 residues. The CDR3 DNA sequence: TGTGCCAGCAGCTTAGAGGGGGCGGGCCGCTACCAAGAGACCCAGTACTTC. Its protein is CASSLEGAGRYQETQYF.

The rearrangement joins TRBV6-5 to TRBJ1-5; D ambiguous. Between the trimmed V and J ends, which lost 6 bases and 3 bases, there was a span of 6 bases. Germline values: CDR1 MNHEY, CDR2 SVGAGI. CDR3 size: 12 residues. The CDR3 is CASRQINQPQHF. For the CDR3, the DNA is TGTGCCAGCAGACAGATCAATCAGCCCCAGCATTTT.

The gene calls are TRBV28 and TRBJ2-5; a possible D gene is TRBD2 (6 bases). The CDR3 consists of 14 residues. Germline CDR1 is MDHEN and CDR2 is SYDVKM. Deletions cut 4 bases from V and 5 bases from J, with 14 bases between. The CDR3 is CASSSPSVGETQYF. CDR3 nucleotides: TGTGCCAGCAGTTCGCCTAGCGTCGGGGAGACCCAGTACTTC.

CDR3 sequence reads: CASRFTGATYGYTF. The CDR3 DNA follows: TGTGCCAGCAGGTTTACAGGGGCCACCTATGGCTACACCTTC. J is TRBJ1-2 and V is TRBV6-5, with 7 bases lining up with TRBD1. The CDR3 is made up of 14 amino acids. Losses at the gene ends were 6 bases for V and 4 bases for J; bases not matched to a gene: 8. The germline V gene has CDR1 MNHEY and CDR2 SVGAGI.

V gene TRBV19 combines with J gene TRBJ1-2; TRBD1 matches 7 bases. The ends lost 5 bases at V and 3 bases at J; junction bases unmatched: 6. Germline V gene sequence: CDR1 LNHDA, CDR2 SQIVND (reference sequence). The CDR3 consists of 14 residues. As DNA, the CDR3 is TGTGCCAGTAGTTCAAGGACAGGCGACTATGGCTACACCTTC. This codes for CASSSRTGDYGYTF.

V and J are TRBV25-1 and TRBJ1-2, with 7 bases lining up with TRBD1. Germline loops: CDR1 MGHDK, CDR2 SYGVNS. This CDR3 has 14 amino acids. The J segment lost 4 bases and the V segment lost 3 bases, leaving 5 bases of the junction unmatched. CDR3 amino acids: CASSEPGQLYGYTF. In DNA form, the CDR3 reads TGTGCCAGCAGTGAGCCGGGACAGCTCTATGGCTACACCTTC.